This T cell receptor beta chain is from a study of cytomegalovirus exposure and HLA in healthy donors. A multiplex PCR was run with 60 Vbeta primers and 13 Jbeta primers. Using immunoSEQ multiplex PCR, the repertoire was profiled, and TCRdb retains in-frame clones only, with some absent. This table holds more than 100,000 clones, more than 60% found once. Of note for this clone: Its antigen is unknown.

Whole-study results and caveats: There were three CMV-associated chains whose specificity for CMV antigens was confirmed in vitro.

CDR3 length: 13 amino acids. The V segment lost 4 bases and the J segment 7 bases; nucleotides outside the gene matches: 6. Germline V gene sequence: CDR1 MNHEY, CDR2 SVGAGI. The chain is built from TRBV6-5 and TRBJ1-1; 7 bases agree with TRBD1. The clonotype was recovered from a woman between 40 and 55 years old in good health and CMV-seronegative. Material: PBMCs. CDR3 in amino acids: CASSFFTGDEAFF. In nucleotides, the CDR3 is TGTGCCAGCAGTTTTTTTACAGGGGATGAAGCTTTCTTT.